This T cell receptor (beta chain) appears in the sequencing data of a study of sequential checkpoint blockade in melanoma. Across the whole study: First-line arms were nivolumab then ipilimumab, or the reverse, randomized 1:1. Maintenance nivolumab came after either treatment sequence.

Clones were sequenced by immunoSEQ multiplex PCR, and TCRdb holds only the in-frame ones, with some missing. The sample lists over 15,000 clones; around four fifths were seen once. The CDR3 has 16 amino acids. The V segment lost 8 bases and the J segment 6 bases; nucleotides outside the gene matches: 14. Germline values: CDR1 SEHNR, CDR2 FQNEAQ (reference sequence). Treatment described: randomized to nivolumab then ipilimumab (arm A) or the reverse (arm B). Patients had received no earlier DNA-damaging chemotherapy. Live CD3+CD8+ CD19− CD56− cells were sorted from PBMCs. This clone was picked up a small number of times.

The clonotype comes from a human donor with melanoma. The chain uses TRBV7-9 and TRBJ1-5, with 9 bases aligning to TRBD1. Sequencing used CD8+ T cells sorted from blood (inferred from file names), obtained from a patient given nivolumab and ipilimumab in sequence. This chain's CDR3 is CASGPSWGQGPQPQHF. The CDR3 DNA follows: TGTGCCAGCGGTCCCAGTTGGGGACAGGGACCTCAGCCCCAGCATTTT.